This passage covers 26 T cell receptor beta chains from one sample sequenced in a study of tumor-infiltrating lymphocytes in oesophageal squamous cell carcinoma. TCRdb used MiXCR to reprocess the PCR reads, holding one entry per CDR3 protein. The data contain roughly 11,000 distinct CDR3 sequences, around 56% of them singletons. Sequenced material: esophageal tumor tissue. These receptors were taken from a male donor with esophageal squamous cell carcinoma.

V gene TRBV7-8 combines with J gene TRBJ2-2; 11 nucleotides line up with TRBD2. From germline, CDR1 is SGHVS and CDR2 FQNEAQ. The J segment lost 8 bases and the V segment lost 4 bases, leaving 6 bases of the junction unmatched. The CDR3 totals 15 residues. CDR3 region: CASSYLTSGKGELFF. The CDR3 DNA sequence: TGTGCCAGCAGCTACCTGACTAGCGGGAAGGGGGAGCTGTTTTTT.

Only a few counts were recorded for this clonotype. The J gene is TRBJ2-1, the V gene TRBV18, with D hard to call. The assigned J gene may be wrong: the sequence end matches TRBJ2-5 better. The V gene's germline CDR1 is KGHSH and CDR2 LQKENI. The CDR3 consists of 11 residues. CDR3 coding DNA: TGTGCCAGCTCACCATCGGGGACCCAGTACTTC. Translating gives CASSPSGTQYF.

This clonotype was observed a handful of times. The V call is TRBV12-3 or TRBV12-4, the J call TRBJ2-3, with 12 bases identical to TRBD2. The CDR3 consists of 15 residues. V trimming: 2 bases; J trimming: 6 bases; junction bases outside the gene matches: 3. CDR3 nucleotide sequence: TGTGCCAGCAGTTTAAGACTAGCGGGAGACGATACGCAGTATTTT. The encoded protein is CASSLRLAGDDTQYF.

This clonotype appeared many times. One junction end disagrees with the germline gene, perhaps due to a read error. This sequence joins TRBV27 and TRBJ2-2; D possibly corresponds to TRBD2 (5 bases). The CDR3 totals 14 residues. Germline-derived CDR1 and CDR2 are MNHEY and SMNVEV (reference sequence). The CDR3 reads CTSSPRGRPGELFF. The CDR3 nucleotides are TGCACCAGCAGTCCTCGAGGGCGGCCCGGGGAGCTGTTTTTT.

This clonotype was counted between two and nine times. CDR3 residues: CASSQNSYEQYF. The CDR3 DNA follows: TGTGCCAGCAGCCAGAACTCCTACGAGCAGTACTTC. V gene TRBV7-2 combines with J gene TRBJ2-4; no definite D call. The J call could be wrong; TRBJ2-7 is a better fit for the DNA end. This CDR3 contains 12 residues. Looked up from germline, CDR1 is SGHTA and CDR2 is FQGNSA.

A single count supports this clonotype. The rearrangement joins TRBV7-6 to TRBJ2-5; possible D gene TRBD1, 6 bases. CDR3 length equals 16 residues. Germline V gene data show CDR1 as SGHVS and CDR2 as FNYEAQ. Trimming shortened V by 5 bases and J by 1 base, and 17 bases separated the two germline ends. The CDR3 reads CASSLSLTQGQETQYF. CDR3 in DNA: TGTGCCAGCAGCCTATCCTTGACACAGGGCCAAGAGACCCAGTACTTC.

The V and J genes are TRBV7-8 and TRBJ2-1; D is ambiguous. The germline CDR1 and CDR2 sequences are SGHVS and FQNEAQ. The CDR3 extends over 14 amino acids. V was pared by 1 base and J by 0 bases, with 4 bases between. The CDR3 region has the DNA TGTGCCAGCAGCTTAGTGAGCTCCTACAATGAGCAGTTCTTC. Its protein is CASSLVSSYNEQFF.

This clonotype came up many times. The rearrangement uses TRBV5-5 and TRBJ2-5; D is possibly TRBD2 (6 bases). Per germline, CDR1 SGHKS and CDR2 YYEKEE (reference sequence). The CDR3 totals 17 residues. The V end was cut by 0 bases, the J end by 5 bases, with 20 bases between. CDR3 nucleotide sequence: TGTGCCAGCAGCTTGGAAGTGTTGCGGGGTGGCGGGGAGACCCAGTACTTC. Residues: CASSLEVLRGGGETQYF.

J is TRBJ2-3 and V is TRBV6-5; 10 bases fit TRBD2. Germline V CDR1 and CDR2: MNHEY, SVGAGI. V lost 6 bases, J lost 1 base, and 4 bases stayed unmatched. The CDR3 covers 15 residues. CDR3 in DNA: TGTGCCAGCAGCCCGAGCGGGGGGGGCACAGATACGCAGTATTTT. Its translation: CASSPSGGGTDTQYF.

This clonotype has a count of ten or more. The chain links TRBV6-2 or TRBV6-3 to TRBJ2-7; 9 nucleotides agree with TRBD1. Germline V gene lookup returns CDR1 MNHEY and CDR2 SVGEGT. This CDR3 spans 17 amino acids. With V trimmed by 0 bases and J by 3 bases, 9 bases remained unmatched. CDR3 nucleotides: TGTGCCAGCAGTTACTCGAGGACAGGGGCAGGAATCTACGAGCAGTACTTC. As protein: CASSYSRTGAGIYEQYF.

The CDR3 loop is CASSRETSGYEQYF. The DNA of the CDR3 is TGTGCCAGCAGCCGAGAAACTAGCGGATACGAGCAGTACTTC. The chain links TRBV4-2 to TRBJ2-5, with 8 positions matching TRBD2. The better agreement between TRBJ2-7 and the DNA end casts doubt on the J call. CDR3 length: 14 residues. The germline CDR1 and CDR2 sequences are LGHNA and YNFKEQ.

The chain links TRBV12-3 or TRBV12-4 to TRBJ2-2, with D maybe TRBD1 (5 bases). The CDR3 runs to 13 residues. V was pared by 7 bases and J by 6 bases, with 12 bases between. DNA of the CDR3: TGTGCCAGCACCCCGAAGGGGTCCGGGGAGCTGTTTTTT. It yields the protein CASTPKGSGELFF.

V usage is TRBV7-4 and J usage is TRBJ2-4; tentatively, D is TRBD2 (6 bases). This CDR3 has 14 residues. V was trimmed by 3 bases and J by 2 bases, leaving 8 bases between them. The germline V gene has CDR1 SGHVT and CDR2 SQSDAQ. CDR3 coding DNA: TGTGCCAGCAGCTTTGGCGGGACCAAAAACATTCAGTACTTC. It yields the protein CASSFGGTKNIQYF.

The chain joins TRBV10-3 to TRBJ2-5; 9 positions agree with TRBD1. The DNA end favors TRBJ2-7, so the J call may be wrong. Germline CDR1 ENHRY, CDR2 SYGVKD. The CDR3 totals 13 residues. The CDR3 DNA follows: TGTGCCATGGCCGGGACAGGGTTTATCGAGCAGTACTTC. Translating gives CAMAGTGFIEQYF.

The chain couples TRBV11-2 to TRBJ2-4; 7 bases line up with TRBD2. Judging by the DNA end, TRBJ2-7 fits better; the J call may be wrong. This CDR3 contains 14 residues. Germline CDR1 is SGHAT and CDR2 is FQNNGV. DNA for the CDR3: TGTGCCAGCAGCTTAGTTCAAGCGGGGTTCGAGCAGTACTTC. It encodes CASSLVQAGFEQYF.

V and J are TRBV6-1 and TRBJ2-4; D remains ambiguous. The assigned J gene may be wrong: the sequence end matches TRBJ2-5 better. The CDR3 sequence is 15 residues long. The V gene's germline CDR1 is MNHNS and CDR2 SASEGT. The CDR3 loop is CASSEESHGSETQYF. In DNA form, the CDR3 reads TGTGCCAGCAGTGAAGAGAGTCACGGCTCCGAGACCCAGTACTTC.

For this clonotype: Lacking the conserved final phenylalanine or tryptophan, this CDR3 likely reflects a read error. As DNA, the CDR3 is TGTGCCAGCAGCTTCGGACTAGCGGACAATGAGCAGTACTTA. This sequence encodes CASSFGLADNEQYL. This chain links TRBV27 with TRBJ2-5, with 10 nucleotides matching TRBD2. Unmatched junction bases numbered 12, after V lost 6 bases and J lost 11 bases. CDR1 is MNHEY, CDR2 SMNVEV, per germline (reference sequence). This CDR3 is built from 14 residues.

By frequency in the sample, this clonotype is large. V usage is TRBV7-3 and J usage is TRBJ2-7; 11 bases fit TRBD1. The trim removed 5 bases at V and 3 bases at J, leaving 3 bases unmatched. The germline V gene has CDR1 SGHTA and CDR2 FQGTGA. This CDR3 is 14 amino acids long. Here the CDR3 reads CASSRDRGSYEQYF. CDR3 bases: TGTGCCAGCAGCCGGGACAGGGGGAGCTACGAGCAGTACTTC.

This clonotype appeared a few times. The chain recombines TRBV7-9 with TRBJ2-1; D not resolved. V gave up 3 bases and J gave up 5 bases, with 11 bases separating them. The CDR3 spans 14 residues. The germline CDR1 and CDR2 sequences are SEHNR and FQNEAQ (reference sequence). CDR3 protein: CASSLSDSNNEQFF. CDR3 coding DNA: TGTGCCAGCAGCTTGAGCGACTCAAACAATGAGCAGTTCTTC.

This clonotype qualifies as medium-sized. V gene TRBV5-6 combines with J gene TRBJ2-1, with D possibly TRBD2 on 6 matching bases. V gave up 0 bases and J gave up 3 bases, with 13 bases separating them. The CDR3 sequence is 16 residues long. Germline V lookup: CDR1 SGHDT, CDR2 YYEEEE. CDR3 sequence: CASSLAEGFVYNEQFF. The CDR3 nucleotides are TGTGCCAGCAGCTTGGCGGAGGGCTTCGTCTACAATGAGCAGTTCTTC.

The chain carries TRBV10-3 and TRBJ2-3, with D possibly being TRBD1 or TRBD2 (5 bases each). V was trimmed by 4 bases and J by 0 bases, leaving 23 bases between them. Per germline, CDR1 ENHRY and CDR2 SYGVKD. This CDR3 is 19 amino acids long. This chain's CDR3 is CAISVINFGDLRSTDTQYF. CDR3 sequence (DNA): TGTGCCATCAGTGTGATTAATTTTGGGGACCTTCGAAGCACAGATACGCAGTATTTT.

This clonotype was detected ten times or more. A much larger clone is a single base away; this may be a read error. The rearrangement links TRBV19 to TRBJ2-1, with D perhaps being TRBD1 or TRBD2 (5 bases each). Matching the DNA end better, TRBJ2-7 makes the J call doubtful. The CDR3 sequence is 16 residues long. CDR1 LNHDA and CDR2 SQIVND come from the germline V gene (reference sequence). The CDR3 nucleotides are TGTGCCAGTAGTATCGGATGGGGGAGCTCCTACAATGAGCAGTACTTC. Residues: CASSIGWGSSYNEQYF.

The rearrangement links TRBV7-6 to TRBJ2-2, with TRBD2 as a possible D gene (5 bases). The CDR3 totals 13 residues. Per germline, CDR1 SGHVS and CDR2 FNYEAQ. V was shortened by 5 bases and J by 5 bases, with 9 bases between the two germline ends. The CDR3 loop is CASSPTGTGELFF. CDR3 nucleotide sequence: TGTGCCAGCAGCCCGACGGGAACCGGGGAGCTGTTTTTT. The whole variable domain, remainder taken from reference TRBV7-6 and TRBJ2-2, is GAGVSQSPRYKVTKRGQDVALRCDPISGHVSLYWYRQALGQGPEFLTYFNYEAQQDKSGLPNDRFSAERPEGSISTLTIQRTEQRDSAMYRCASSPTGTGELFFGEGSRLTVL.

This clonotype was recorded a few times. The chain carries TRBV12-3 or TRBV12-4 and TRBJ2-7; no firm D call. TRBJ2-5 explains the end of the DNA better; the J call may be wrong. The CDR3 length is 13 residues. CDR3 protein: CASSKARQETQYF. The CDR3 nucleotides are TGTGCCAGCAGTAAAGCTAGGCAAGAGACCCAGTACTTC.

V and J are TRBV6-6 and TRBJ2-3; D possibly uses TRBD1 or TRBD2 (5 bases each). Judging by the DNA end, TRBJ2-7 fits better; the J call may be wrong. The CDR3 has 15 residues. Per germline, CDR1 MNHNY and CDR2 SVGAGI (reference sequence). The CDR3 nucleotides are TGTGCCAGCAGTTACGGGCAGGGAGTTTCCTACGAGCAGTACTTC. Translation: CASSYGQGVSYEQYF.

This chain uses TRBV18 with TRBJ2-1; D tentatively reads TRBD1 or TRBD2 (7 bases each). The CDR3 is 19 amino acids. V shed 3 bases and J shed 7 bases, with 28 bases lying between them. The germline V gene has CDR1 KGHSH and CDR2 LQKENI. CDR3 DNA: TGTGCCAGCTCACCGATTATAAGACAGGGCCTAGCGGTATGGAATGAGCAGTTCTTC. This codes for CASSPIIRQGLAVWNEQFF.